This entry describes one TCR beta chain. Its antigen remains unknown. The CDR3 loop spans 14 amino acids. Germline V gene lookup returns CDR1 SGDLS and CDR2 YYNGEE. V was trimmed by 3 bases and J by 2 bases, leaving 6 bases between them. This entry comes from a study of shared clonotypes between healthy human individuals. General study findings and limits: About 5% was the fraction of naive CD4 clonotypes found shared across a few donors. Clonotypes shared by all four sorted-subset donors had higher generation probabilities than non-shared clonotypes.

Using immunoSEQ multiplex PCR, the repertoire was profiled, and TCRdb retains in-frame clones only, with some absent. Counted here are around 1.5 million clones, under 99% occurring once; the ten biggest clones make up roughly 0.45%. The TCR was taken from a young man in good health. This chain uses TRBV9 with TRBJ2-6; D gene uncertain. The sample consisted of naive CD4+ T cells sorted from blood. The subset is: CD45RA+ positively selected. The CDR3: CASSGRAGANVLTF. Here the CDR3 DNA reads TGTGCCAGCAGCGGCAGAGCTGGGGCCAACGTCCTGACTTTC. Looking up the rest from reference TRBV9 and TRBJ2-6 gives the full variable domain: DSGVTQTPKHLITATGQRVTLRCSPRSGDLSVYWYQQSLDQGLQFLIQYYNGEERAKGNILERFSAQQFPDLHSELNLSSLELGDSALYFCASSGRAGANVLTFGAGSRLTVL.